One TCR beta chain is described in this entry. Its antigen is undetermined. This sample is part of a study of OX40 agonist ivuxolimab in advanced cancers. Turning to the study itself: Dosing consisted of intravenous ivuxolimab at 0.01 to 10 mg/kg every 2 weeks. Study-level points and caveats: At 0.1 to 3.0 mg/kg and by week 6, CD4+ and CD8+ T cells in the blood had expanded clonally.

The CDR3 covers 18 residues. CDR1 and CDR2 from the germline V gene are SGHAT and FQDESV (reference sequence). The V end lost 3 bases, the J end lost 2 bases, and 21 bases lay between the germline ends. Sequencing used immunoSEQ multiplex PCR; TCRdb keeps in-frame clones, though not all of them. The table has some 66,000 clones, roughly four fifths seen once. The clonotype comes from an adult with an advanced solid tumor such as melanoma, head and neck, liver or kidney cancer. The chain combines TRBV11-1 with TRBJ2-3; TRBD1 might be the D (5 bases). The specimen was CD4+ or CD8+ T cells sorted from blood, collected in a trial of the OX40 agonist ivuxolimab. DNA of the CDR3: TGTGCCAGCAGCTTCCCCCGGGCAGGGCAACCTACCACAGATACGCAGTATTTT. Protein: CASSFPRAGQPTTDTQYF.